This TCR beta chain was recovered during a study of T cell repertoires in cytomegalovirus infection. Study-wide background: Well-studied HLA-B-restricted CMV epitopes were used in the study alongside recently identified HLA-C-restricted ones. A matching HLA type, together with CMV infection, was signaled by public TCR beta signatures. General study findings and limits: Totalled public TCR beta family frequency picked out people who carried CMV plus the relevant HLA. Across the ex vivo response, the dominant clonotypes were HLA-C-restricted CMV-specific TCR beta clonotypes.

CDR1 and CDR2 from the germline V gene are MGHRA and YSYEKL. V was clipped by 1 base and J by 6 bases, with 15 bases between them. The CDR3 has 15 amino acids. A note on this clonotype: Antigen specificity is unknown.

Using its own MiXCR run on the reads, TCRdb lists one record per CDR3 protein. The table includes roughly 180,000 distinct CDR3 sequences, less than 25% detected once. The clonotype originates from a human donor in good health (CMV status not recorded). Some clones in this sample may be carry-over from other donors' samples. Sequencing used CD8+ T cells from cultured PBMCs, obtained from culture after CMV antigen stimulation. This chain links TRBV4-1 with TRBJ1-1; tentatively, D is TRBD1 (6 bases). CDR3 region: CASSQGVARGPEAFF. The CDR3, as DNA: TGCGCCAGCAGCCAAGGGGTTGCCAGGGGCCCTGAAGCTTTCTTT.